This T cell receptor (beta chain) stems from a study of OX40 agonist ivuxolimab in advanced cancers. On the study more broadly: A history of anti-PD-1, anti-PD-L1 or anti-CTLA-4 therapy was acceptable, and roughly 40% had some. Partial responses were achieved by three patients, of whom one had hepatocellular carcinoma and two had cutaneous melanoma.

The method was immunoSEQ multiplex PCR; TCRdb's version includes in-frame clones alone and lacks a portion of them. The data hold more than 80,000 clones, with less than 95% observed a single time. CDR1 is MGHDK, CDR2 SYGVNS, per germline. The CDR3 length is 14 residues. The source was CD4+ or CD8+ T cells sorted from blood, collected in a trial of the OX40 agonist ivuxolimab. This chain links TRBV25-1 with TRBJ2-5; 8 bases agree with TRBD1. Near its end, the DNA agrees better with TRBJ2-7, so the J call may be wrong. The TCR originated in an adult with an advanced solid tumor such as melanoma, head and neck, liver or kidney cancer. The CDR3 reads CASSDRGYGDEQYF. CDR3 bases: TGTGCCAGCAGCGACAGGGGATACGGCGACGAGCAGTACTTC.